Listed below are T cell receptor beta chains from one sample, sequenced in a study of molecular identifiers for immune sequencing clone quantification. TCRdb called the PCR reads again in MiXCR, with one record for every CDR3 protein. The sample includes about 510,000 distinct CDR3 sequences, less than 30% of them seen just once. Source material: naive CD8+ T cells from blood, with Jurkat cell RNA spiked in. These receptors all come from a human donor in good health. Some libraries in this study had Jurkat cell RNA spiked in. Each CDR3 is given with its conserved first and last residue. The D gene is left open where the match is weak. Not all rows give a size; the values are once, few, many and, for expanded clones, a class.

d_call	clone_size	v_call	j_call	cdr3_aa	cdr3_nt
TRBD1	-	TRBV12-3/TRBV12-4	TRBJ2-7	CASSLSRGSSYEQYF	TGTGCCAGCAGTCTTTCCAGGGGGTCCTCCTACGAGCAGTACTTC
TRBD1	-	TRBV7-2	TRBJ1-1	CASSSLQGAYTEAFF	TGTGCCAGCAGCTCCCTACAGGGGGCGTACACTGAAGCTTTCTTT
TRBD1	many	TRBV6-6	TRBJ1-2	CASSEGDSIRYGYTF	TGTGCCAGCAGTGAAGGGGACAGTATAAGATATGGCTACACCTTC
-	few	TRBV27	TRBJ2-7	CASSLTGPRVSYEQYF	TGTGCCAGCAGTTTAACCGGACCGCGGGTCTCCTACGAGCAGTACTTC
TRBD2	few	TRBV5-8	TRBJ2-3	CASSAGVAGRDTQYF	TGTGCCAGCAGCGCGGGGGTTGCCGGCAGAGATACGCAGTATTTT
-	many	TRBV29-1	TRBJ2-6	CSVPLGVGANVLTF	TGCAGCGTCCCCTTGGGGGTAGGGGCCAACGTCCTGACTTTC
-	many	TRBV28	TRBJ2-7	CASTTPGSSYEQYF	TGTGCCAGCACCACGCCCGGGTCCTCCTACGAGCAGTACTTC
TRBD2	few	TRBV27	TRBJ2-1	CASSSLAGHDEQFF	TGTGCCAGCAGTTCGTTAGCGGGGCACGATGAGCAGTTCTTC
-	-	TRBV12-3/TRBV12-4	TRBJ1-2	CASSSRDGPNYGYTF	TGTGCCAGCAGTTCCCGGGACGGACCTAACTATGGCTACACCTTC
-	many	TRBV2	TRBJ2-3	CASRYDTSTDTQYF	TGTGCCAGCAGATATGACACTAGCACAGATACGCAGTATTTT
-	many	TRBV29-1	TRBJ2-3	CSVEGLTDTQYF	TGCAGCGTCGAGGGGTTGACAGATACGCAGTATTTT
-	-	TRBV23-1	TRBJ2-7	CASTPPVRVEYYEQYF	TGCGCCAGCACCCCCCCGGTTAGGGTCGAGTACTACGAGCAGTACTTC
-	-	TRBV4-1	TRBJ2-3	CASSQDLLAYLNTDTQYF	TGCGCCAGCAGCCAAGATCTTCTAGCCTACCTAAACACAGATACGCAGTATTTT
-	few	TRBV19	TRBJ1-6	CASSVRDTRPPLHF	TGTGCCAGTAGTGTCCGGGACACCCGCCCACCCCTCCACTTT
TRBD2	many	TRBV2	TRBJ2-7	CASMTSGTYEQYF	TGTGCCAGTATGACTAGCGGTACCTACGAGCAGTACTTC
-	few	TRBV27	TRBJ1-5	CASSSFGQNQHF	TGTGCCAGCAGTTCCTTCGGACAGAACCAGCATTTT
TRBD1	-	TRBV5-4	TRBJ2-7	CASSLADRGYSYEQYF	TGTGCCAGCAGCTTGGCCGACAGGGGGTATTCCTACGAGCAGTACTTC
-	many	TRBV5-1	TRBJ1-1	CASSLETSGQNTEAFF	TGCGCCAGCAGCTTGGAAACGTCGGGGCAGAACACTGAAGCTTTCTTT
TRBD2	few	TRBV12-3/TRBV12-4	TRBJ2-6	CASWGGRIDSGANVLTF	TGTGCCAGCTGGGGGGGTAGAATAGACTCTGGGGCCAACGTCCTGACTTTC
TRBD2	few	TRBV7-6	TRBJ2-7	CASSLGAGGVNEQYF	TGTGCCAGCAGCTTAGGGGCGGGGGGCGTCAACGAGCAGTACTTC
-	-	TRBV11-2	TRBJ2-7	CASSTLDGMQYF	TGTGCCAGCAGCACCCTAGACGGGATGCAGTACTTC
-	-	TRBV20-1	TRBJ2-1	CSAMLRENHNEQFF	TGCAGTGCCATGCTAAGGGAAAACCACAATGAGCAGTTCTTC
-	-	TRBV21-1	TRBJ1-4	CASSKRGNEKLFF	TGTGCCAGCAGCAAAAGAGGGAATGAAAAACTGTTTTTT
-	few	TRBV4-3	TRBJ1-1	CASSWLDTASHMNTEAFF	TGCGCCAGCAGTTGGTTGGACACTGCCTCTCATATGAACACTGAAGCTTTCTTT
-	many	TRBV5-6	TRBJ1-1	CASSLAAAGITEAFF	TGTGCCAGCAGCTTGGCCGCAGCAGGGATCACTGAAGCTTTCTTT
-	-	TRBV4-3	TRBJ2-3	CASSQDTTPDTQYF	TGCGCCAGCAGCCAAGACACGACCCCAGATACGCAGTATTTT
TRBD2	many	TRBV7-2	TRBJ2-3	CASSSGPGLAGSTDTQYF	TGTGCCAGCAGCTCAGGCCCGGGACTAGCGGGATCCACAGATACGCAGTATTTT
-	-	TRBV5-4	TRBJ2-7	CASSPGHGTYEQYF	TGTGCCAGCAGCCCGGGACACGGGACCTACGAGCAGTACTTC
TRBD2	-	TRBV7-9	TRBJ2-1	CASSQTSGVHNEQFF	TGTGCCAGCAGCCAGACTAGCGGGGTCCACAATGAGCAGTTCTTC
TRBD2	-	TRBV7-6	TRBJ2-7	CASSQQSGGTSGSYEQYF	TGTGCCAGCAGCCAACAGTCTGGAGGGACTAGCGGGTCCTACGAGCAGTACTTC
TRBD2	-	TRBV6-2/TRBV6-3	TRBJ2-5	CASRLASLQETQYF	TGTGCCAGCAGACTAGCGTCACTCCAAGAGACCCAGTACTTC
TRBD2	-	TRBV7-2	TRBJ2-5	CASSSGPAGIYETQYF	TGTGCCAGCAGCTCTGGGCCAGCGGGGATATATGAGACCCAGTACTTC
TRBD1	-	TRBV4-1	TRBJ1-5	CASSPKTGADIPQHF	TGCGCCAGCAGCCCCAAGACAGGGGCTGATATTCCCCAGCATTTT
TRBD1	-	TRBV6-2/TRBV6-3	TRBJ2-7	CASSRTPGAGGPYEQYF	TGTGCCAGCAGTCGAACCCCTGGGGCAGGGGGTCCCTACGAGCAGTACTTC
TRBD1	-	TRBV5-1	TRBJ2-7	CASSWDGTGGHEQYF	TGCGCCAGCAGCTGGGACGGGACAGGGGGCCACGAGCAGTACTTC
TRBD1	many	TRBV6-1	TRBJ1-5	CASSEAGGSSNQPQHF	TGTGCCAGCAGTGAAGCAGGGGGCTCTAGCAATCAGCCCCAGCATTTT
-	many	TRBV7-9	TRBJ1-1	CASSSPSRNTEAFF	TGTGCCAGCAGCTCTCCCTCGCGAAACACTGAAGCTTTCTTT
TRBD1	-	TRBV2	TRBJ1-2	CASSGQGGNYGYTF	TGTGCCAGCAGTGGTCAGGGGGGGAACTATGGCTACACCTTC
-	few	TRBV19	TRBJ1-5	CASQPGGGGVEQPQHF	TGTGCCAGCCAACCCGGGGGCGGGGGGGTAGAGCAGCCCCAGCATTTT
-	-	TRBV24-1	TRBJ2-5	CATSDFFGFQETQYF	TGTGCCACCAGTGATTTCTTTGGTTTCCAAGAGACCCAGTACTTC
-	-	TRBV15	TRBJ2-3	CATSRATGTDTQYF	TGTGCCACCAGCAGAGCAACAGGCACAGATACGCAGTATTTT